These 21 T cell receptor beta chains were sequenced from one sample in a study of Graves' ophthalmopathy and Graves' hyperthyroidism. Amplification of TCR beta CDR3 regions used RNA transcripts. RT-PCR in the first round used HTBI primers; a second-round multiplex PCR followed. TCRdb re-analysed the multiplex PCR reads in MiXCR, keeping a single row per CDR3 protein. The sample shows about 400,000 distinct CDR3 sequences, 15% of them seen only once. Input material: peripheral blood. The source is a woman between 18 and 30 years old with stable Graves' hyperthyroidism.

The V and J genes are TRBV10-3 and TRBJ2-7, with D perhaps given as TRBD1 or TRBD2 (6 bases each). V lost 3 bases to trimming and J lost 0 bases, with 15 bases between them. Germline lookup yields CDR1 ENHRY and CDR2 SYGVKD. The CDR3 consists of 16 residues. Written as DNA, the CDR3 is TGTGCCATCAGTGAAGGGGGGCTCCCTCTCTCCTACGAGCAGTACTTC. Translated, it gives CAISEGGLPLSYEQYF.

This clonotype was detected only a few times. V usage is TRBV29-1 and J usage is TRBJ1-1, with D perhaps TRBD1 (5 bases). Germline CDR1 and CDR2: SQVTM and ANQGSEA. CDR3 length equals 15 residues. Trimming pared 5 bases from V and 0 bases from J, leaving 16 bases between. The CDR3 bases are TGCAGCGTTCCCGGGGCCAAAAATTTGAACACTGAAGCTTTCTTT. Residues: CSVPGAKNLNTEAFF.

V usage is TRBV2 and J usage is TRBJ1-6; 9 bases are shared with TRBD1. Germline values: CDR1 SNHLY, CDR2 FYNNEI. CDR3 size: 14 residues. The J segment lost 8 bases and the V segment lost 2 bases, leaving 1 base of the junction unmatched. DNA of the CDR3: TGTGCCAGCAGTGAATGGACAGGGGATTCACCCCTCCACTTT. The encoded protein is CASSEWTGDSPLHF.

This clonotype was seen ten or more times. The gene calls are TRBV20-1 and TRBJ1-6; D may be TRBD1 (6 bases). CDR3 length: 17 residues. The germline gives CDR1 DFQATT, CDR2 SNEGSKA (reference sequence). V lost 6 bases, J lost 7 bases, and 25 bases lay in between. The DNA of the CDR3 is TGCAGTGCCTCTGGCGGGGGGGGGCATTTAGAAAATTCACCCCTCCACTTT. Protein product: CSASGGGGHLENSPLHF.

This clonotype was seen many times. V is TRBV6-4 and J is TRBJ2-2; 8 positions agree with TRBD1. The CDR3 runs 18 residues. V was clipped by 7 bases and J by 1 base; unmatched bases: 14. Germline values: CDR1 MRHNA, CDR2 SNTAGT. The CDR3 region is CASIPGGAVLGNTGELFF. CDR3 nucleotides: TGTGCCAGCATCCCAGGGGGCGCAGTCTTAGGGAACACCGGGGAGCTGTTTTTT.

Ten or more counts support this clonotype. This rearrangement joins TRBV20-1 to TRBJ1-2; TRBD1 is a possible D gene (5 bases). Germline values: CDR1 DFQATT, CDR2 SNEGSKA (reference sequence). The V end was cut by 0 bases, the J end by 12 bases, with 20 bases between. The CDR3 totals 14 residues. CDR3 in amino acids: CSARDVGGFGGHTF. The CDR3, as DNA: TGCAGTGCTAGAGACGTTGGGGGTTTTGGCGGCCACACCTTC.

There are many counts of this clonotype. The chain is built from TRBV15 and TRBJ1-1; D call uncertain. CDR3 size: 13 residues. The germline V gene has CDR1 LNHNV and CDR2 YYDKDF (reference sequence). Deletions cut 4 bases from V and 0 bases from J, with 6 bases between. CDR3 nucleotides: TGTGCCACCAGCAAATCGTTGAACACTGAAGCTTTCTTT. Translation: CATSKSLNTEAFF.

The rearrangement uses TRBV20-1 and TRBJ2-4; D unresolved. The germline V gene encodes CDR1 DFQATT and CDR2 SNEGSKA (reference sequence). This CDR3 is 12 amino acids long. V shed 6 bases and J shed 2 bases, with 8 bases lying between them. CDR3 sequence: CSARVSKNIQYF. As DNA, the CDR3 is TGCAGTGCCCGGGTATCCAAAAACATTCAGTACTTC.

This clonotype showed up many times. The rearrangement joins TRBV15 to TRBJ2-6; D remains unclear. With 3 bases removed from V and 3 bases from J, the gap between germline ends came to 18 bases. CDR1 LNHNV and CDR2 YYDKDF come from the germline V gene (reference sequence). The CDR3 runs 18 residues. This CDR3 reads CATSRDGSFPGGANVLTF. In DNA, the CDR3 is TGTGCCACCAGCAGGGATGGGTCATTCCCGGGTGGGGCCAACGTCCTGACTTTC. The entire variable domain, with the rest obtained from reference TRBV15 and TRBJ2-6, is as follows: DAMVIQNPRYQVTQFGKPVTLSCSQTLNHNVMYWYQQKSSQAPKLLFHYYDKDFNNEADTPDNFQSRRPNTSFCFLDIRSPGLGDTAMYLCATSRDGSFPGGANVLTFGAGSRLTVL.

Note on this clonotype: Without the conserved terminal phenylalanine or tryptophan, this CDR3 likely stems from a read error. The CDR3 nucleotides read TGTGCCAGCAGCTTGGACGGAAACTATGGCTACACCTAC. It encodes CASSLDGNYGYTY. This sequence joins TRBV12-3 or TRBV12-4 and TRBJ1-2; D gene uncertain. The CDR3 runs to 13 residues. Trimming stripped 6 bases from V and 2 bases from J, with 10 bases between.

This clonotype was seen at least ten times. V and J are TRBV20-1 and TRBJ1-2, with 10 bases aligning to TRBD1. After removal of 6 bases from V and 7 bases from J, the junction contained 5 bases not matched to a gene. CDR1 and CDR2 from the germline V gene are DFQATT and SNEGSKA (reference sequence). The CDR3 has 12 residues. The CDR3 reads CSAATGGGGYTF. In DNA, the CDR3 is TGCAGTGCGGCGACAGGGGGCGGTGGCTACACCTTC.

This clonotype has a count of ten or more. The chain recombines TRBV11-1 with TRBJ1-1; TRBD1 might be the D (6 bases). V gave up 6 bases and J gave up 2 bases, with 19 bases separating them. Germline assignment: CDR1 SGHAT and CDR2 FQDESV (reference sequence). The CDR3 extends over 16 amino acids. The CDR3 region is CASSDAGGQQNTEAFF. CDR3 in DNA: TGTGCCAGCAGTGATGCTGGGGGACAACAAAACACTGAAGCTTTCTTT.

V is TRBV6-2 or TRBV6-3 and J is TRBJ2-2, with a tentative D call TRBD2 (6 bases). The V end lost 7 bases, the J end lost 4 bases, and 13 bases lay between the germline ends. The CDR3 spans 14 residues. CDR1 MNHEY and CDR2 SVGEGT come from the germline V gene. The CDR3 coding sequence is TGTGCCAGCATAGTACCGGGGGTCACCGGGGAGCTGTTTTTT. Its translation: CASIVPGVTGELFF.

Here the CDR3 reads CASSAQTTFEAYGYTF. CDR3 DNA: TGTGCCAGCAGTGCCCAGACAACATTCGAAGCCTATGGCTACACCTTC. The J gene is TRBJ1-2, the V gene TRBV6-1; D gene unclear. Germline values: CDR1 MNHNS, CDR2 SASEGT. V lost 4 bases to trimming and J lost 4 bases, with 19 bases between them. This CDR3 comprises 16 residues.

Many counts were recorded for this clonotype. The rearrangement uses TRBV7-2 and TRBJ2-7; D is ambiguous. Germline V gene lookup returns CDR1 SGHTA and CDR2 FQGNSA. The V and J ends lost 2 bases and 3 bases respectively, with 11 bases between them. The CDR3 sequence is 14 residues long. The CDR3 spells CASSLSVSDYEQYF. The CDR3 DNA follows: TGTGCCAGCAGCTTATCGGTGTCCGACTACGAGCAGTACTTC.

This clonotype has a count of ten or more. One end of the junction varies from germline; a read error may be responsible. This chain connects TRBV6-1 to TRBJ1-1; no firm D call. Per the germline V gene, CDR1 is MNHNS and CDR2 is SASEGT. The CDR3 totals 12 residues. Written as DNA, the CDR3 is TGCGCCAGCGGCACTGGGAACACTGAAGCTTTCTTT. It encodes CASGTGNTEAFF.

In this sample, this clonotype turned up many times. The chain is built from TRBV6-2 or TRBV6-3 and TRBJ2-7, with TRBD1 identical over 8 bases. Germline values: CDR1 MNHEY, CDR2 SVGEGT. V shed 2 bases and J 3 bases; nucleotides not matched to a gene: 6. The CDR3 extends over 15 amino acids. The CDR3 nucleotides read TGTGCCAGCAGTTACACCGGACAGGGAAGCTACGAGCAGTACTTC. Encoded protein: CASSYTGQGSYEQYF.

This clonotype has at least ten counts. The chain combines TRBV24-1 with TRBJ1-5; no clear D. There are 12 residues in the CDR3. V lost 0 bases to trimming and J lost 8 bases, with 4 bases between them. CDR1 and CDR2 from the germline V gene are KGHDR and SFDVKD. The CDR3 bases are TGTGCCACCAGTGATTTGGACAAGCCCCAGCATTTT. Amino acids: CATSDLDKPQHF.

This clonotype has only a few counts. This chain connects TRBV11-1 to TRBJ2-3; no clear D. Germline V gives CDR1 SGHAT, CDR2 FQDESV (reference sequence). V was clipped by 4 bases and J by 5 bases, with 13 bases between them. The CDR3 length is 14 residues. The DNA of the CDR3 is TGTGCCAGCAGCTGGCCCCGGGCAGAAGATACGCAGTATTTT. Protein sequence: CASSWPRAEDTQYF.

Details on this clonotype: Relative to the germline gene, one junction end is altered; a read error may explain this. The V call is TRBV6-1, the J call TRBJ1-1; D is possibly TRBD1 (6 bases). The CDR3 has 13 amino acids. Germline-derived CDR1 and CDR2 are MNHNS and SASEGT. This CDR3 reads CASSWTENAEAFF. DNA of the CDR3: TGTGCCAGCAGCTGGACAGAGAACGCTGAAGCTTTCTTT.

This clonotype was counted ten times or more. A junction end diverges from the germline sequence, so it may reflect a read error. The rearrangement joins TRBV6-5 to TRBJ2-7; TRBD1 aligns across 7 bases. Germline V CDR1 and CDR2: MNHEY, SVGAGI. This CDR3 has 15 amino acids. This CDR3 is CAGSYLRTGSHEQYF. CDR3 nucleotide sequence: TGTGCCGGCAGTTATCTGAGGACAGGCTCCCACGAGCAGTACTTC.